This is a list of T cell receptor beta chains from one sample in a study of beta chain features in type 1 diabetes. Sequencing used immunoSEQ multiplex PCR; TCRdb keeps in-frame clones, though not all of them. This sample has roughly 310,000 clones; 9.5% to 12% occur once, and the top ten carry approximately 0.016%. Sequenced material: naive CD4+ T cells from blood. These TCRs come from a woman between 25 and 40 years old in good health. CDR3s include the opening cysteine and the closing phenylalanine or tryptophan.

v_call: TRBV5-1
j_call: TRBJ1-1
cdr3_aa: CASSFHLQARARNTEAFF

v_call: TRBV5-1
j_call: TRBJ2-2
cdr3_aa: CASSLAAQKNTGELFF

v_call: TRBV5-1
j_call: TRBJ2-7
cdr3_aa: CASSPGTSVYEQYF

v_call: TRBV5-1
j_call: TRBJ2-1
cdr3_aa: CASSPGQGANEQFF

v_call: TRBV27
j_call: TRBJ2-7
cdr3_aa: CASSLGLAGVHEQYF

v_call: TRBV11-2
j_call: TRBJ1-2
cdr3_aa: CASSLDRVVGYTF

v_call: TRBV18
j_call: TRBJ2-1
cdr3_aa: CASSPSGDEQFF

v_call: TRBV5-6
j_call: TRBJ2-7
cdr3_aa: CASSRDSSDEQYF

v_call: TRBV30
j_call: TRBJ2-1
cdr3_aa: CAWSVRGQGFEQFF

v_call: TRBV7-2
j_call: TRBJ2-7
cdr3_aa: CASSLGQVDYEQYF

v_call: TRBV30
j_call: TRBJ2-5
cdr3_aa: CAWSQIQWTQYF